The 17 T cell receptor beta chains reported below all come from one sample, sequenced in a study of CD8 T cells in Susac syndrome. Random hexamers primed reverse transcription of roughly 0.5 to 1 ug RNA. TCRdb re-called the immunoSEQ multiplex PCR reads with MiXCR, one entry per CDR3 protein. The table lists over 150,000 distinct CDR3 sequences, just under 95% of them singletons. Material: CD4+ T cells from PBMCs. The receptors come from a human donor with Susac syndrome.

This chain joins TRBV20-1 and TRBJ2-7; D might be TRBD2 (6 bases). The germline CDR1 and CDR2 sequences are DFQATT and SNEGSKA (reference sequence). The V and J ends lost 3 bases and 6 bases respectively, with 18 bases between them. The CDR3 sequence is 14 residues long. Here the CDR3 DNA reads TGCAGTGCTAGCGGCGGGGATGGATTGGGCGAGCAGTACTTC. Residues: CSASGGDGLGEQYF.

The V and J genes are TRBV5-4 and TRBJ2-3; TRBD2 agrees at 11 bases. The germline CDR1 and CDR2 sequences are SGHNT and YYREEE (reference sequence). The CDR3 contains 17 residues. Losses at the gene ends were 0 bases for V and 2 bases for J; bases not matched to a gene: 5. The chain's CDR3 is CASSLVAGGPFTDTQYF. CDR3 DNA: TGTGCCAGCAGCTTGGTAGCGGGGGGGCCCTTCACAGATACGCAGTATTTT.

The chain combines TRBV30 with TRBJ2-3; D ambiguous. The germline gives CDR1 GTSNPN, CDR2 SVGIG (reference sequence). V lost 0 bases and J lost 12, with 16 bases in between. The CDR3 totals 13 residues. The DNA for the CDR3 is TGTGCCTGGAGTGTAGAATTGACATTCATACAGTATTTT. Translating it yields CAWSVELTFIQYF.

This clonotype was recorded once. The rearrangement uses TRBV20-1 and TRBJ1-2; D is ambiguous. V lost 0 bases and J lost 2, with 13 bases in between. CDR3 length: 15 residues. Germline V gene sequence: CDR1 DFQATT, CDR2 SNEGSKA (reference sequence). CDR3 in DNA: TGCAGTGCTAGAGATCCCGATAAAGGAAACTATGGCTACACCTTC. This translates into CSARDPDKGNYGYTF.

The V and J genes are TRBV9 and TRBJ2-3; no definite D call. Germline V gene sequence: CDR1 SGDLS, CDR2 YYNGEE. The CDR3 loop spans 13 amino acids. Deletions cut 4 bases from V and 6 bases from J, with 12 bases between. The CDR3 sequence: CASSPLGEDTQYF. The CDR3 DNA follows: TGTGCCAGCAGCCCCTTAGGAGAGGATACGCAGTATTTT.

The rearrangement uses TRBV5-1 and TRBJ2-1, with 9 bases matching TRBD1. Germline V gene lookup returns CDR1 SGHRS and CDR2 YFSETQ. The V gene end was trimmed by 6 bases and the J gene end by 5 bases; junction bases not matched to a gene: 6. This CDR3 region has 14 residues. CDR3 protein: CASTRTGANNEQFF. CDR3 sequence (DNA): TGCGCCAGCACCCGGACAGGGGCCAACAATGAGCAGTTCTTC.

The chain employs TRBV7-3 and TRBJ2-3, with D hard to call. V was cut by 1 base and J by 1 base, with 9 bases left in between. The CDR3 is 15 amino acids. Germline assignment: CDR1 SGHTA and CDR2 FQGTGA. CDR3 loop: CASSLMAGRTDTQYF. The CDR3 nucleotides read TGTGCCAGCAGCTTAATGGCTGGGCGCACAGATACGCAGTATTTT.

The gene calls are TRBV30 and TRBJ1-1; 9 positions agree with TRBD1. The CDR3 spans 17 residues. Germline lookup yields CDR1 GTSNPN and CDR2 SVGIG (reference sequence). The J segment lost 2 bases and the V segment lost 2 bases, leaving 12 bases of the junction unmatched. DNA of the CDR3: TGTGCCTGGAGTAAGACAGGGGGGACATATAGAAACACTGAAGCTTTCTTT. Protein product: CAWSKTGGTYRNTEAFF. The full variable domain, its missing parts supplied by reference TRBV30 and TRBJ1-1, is SQTIHQWPATLVQPVGSPLSLECTVEGTSNPNLYWYRQAAGRGLQLLFYSVGIGQISSEVPQNLSASRPQDRQFILSSKKLLLSDSGFYLCAWSKTGGTYRNTEAFFGQGTRLTVV.

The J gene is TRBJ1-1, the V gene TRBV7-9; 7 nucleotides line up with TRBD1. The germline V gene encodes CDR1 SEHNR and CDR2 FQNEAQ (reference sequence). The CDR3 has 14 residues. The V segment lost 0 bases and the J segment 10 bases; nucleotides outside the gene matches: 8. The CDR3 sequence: CASSLALDRVGAFF. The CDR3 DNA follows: TGTGCCAGCAGCTTAGCCCTAGACAGGGTTGGAGCTTTCTTT.

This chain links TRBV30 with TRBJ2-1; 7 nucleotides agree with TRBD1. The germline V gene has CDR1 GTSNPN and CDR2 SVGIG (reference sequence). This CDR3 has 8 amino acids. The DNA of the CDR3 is TGTGGGGTAGACAGGGCATTCTTC. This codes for CGVDRAFF.

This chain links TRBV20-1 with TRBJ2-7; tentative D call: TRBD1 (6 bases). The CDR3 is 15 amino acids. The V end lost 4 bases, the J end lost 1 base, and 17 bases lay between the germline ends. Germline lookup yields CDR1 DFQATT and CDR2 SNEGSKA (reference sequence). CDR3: CSAMSAGEPSYEQYF. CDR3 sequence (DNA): TGCAGTGCTATGTCTGCAGGGGAACCTTCCTACGAGCAGTACTTC.

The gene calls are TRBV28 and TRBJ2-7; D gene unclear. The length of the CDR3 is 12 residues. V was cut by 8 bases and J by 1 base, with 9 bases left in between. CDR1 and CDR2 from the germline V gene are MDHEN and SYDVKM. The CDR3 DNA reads TGTGCCAGCGAGAAGGAATCCTACGAGCAGTACTTC. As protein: CASEKESYEQYF.

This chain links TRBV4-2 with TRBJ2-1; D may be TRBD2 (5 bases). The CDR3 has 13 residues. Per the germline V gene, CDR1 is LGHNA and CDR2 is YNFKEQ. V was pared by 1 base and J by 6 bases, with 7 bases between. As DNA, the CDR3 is TGTGCCAGCAGCCAAGGTCGGGGCAATGAGCAGTTCTTC. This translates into CASSQGRGNEQFF.

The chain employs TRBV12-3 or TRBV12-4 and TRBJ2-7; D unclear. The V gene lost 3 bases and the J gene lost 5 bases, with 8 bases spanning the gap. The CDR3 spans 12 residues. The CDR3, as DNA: TGTGCCAGCAGTTTGAGGCCGGACGAGCAGTACTTC. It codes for CASSLRPDEQYF.

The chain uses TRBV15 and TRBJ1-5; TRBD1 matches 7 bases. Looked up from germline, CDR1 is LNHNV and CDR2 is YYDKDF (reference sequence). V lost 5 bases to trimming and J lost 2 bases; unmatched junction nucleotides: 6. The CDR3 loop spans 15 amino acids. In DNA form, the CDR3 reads TGTGCCACCAGCCTAGGGGGCAGGGGCAATCAGCCCCAGCATTTT. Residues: CATSLGGRGNQPQHF.

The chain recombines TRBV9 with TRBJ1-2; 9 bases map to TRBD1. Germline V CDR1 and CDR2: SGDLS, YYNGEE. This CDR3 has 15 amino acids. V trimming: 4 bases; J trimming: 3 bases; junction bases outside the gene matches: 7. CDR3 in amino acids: CASSPRTGEDYGYTF. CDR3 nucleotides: TGTGCCAGCAGCCCGAGGACAGGGGAGGACTATGGCTACACCTTC.

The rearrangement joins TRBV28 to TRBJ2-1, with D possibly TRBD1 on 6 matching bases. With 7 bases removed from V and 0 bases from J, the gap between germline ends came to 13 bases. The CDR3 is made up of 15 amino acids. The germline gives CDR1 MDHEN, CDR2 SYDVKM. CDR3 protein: CASTVRGSSYNEQFF. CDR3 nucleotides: TGTGCCAGCACCGTGAGGGGGAGCTCCTACAATGAGCAGTTCTTC.